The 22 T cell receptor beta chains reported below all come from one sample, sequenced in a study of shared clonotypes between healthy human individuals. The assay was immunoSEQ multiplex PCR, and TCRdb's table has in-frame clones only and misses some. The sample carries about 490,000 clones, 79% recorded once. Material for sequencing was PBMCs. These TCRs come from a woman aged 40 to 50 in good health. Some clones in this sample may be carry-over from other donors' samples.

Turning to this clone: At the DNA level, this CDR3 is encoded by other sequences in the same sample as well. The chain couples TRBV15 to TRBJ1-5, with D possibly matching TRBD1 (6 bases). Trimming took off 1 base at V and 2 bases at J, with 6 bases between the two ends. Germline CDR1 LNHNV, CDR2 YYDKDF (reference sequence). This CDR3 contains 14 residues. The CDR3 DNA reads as TGTGCCACCAGCAGAGGACAGGGCAATCAGCCCCAGCATTTT. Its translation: CATSRGQGNQPQHF.

CDR3 nucleotides: TGTGCCAGCAGCGTAGCCGGGACTAGCGGAACAAAAACAGATACGCAGTATTTT. It specifies CASSVAGTSGTKTDTQYF. The V call is TRBV9, the J call TRBJ2-3; 11 nucleotides line up with TRBD2. The CDR3 contains 18 residues. Germline V gene lookup returns CDR1 SGDLS and CDR2 YYNGEE. With V trimmed by 0 bases and J by 3 bases, 9 bases remained unmatched. Full variable domain (remainder filled in from reference TRBV9 and TRBJ2-3): DSGVTQTPKHLITATGQRVTLRCSPRSGDLSVYWYQQSLDQGLQFLIQYYNGEERAKGNILERFSAQQFPDLHSELNLSSLELGDSALYFCASSVAGTSGTKTDTQYFGPGTRLTVL.

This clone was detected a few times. The CDR3 nucleotides are TGCGCCAGCAGCCAAGATAGGATCTCCTACGAGCAGTACTTC. Its translation: CASSQDRISYEQYF. The J gene is TRBJ2-5, the V gene TRBV4-3; D call uncertain. The end of the DNA is better explained by TRBJ2-7, so the J call may be wrong. This CDR3 has 14 residues. Germline V CDR1 and CDR2: LGHNA, YSLEER.

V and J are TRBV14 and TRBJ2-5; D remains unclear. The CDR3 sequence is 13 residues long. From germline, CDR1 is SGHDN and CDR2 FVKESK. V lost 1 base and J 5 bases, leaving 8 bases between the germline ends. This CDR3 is CASSQVRMETQYF. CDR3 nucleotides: TGTGCCAGCAGCCAAGTCCGGATGGAGACCCAGTACTTC. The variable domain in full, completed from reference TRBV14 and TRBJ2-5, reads EAGVTQFPSHSVIEKGQTVTLRCDPISGHDNLYWYRRVMGKEIKFLLHFVKESKQDESGMPNNRFLAERTGGTYSTLKVQPAELEDSGVYFCASSQVRMETQYFGPGTRLLVL.

CDR3 amino acids: CASSRTSGSETQYF. The CDR3 DNA reads TGTGCCAGCAGCCGGACTAGCGGGAGTGAGACCCAGTACTTC. V is TRBV5-4 and J is TRBJ2-5; 13 nucleotides agree with TRBD2. The V gene end was trimmed by 4 bases and the J gene end by 5 bases; junction bases not matched to a gene: 2. The CDR3 consists of 14 residues. Looked up from germline, CDR1 is SGHNT and CDR2 is YYREEE (reference sequence).

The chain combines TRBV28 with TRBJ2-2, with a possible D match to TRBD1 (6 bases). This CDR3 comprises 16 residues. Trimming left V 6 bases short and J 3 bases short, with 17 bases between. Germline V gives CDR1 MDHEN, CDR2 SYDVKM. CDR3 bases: TGTGCCAGCAGGAAGACCCGGGACAAATACACCGGGGAGCTGTTTTTT. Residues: CASRKTRDKYTGELFF. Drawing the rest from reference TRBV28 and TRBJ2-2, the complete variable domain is DVKVTQSSRYLVKRTGEKVFLECVQDMDHENMFWYRQDPGLGLRLIYFSYDVKMKEKGDIPEGYSVSREKKERFSLILESASTNQTSMYLCASRKTRDKYTGELFFGEGSRLTVL.

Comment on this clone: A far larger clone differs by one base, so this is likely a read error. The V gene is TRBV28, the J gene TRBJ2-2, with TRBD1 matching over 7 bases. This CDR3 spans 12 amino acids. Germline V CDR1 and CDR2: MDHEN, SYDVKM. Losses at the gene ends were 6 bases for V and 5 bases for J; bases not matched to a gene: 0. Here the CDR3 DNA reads TGTGCCAGCAGACAGGGGACCGGGGAGCTGTTTTTT. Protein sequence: CASRQGTGELFF.

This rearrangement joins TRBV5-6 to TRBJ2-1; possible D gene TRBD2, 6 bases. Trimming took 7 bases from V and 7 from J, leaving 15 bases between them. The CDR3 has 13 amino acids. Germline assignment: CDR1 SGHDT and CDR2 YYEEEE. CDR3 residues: CASGMRGMNEQFF. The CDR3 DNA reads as TGTGCCAGCGGAATGCGGGGTATGAATGAGCAGTTCTTC. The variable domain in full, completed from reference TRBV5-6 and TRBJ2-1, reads DAGVTQSPTHLIKTRGQQVTLRCSPKSGHDTVSWYQQALGQGPQFIFQYYEEEERQRGNFPDRFSGHQFPNYSSELNVNALLLGDSALYLCASGMRGMNEQFFGPGTRLTVL.

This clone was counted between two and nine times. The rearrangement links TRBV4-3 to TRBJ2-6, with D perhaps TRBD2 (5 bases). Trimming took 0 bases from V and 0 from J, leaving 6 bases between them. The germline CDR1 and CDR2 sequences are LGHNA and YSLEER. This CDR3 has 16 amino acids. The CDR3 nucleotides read TGCGCCAGCAGCCAAGAGGGGAGCTCTGGGGCCAACGTCCTGACTTTC. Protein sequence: CASSQEGSSGANVLTF.

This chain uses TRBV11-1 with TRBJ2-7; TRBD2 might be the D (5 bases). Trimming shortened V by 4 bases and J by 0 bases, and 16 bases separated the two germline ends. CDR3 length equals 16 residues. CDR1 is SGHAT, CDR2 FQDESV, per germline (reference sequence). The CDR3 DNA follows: TGTGCCAGCAGCTCGTTCCCGGTAGCGAGCTCCTACGAGCAGTACTTC. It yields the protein CASSSFPVASSYEQYF. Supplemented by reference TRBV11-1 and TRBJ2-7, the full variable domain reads EAEVAQSPRYKITEKSQAVAFWCDPISGHATLYWYRQILGQGPELLVQFQDESVVDDSQLPKDRFSAERLKGVDSTLKIQPAELGDSAMYLCASSSFPVASSYEQYFGPGTRLTVT.

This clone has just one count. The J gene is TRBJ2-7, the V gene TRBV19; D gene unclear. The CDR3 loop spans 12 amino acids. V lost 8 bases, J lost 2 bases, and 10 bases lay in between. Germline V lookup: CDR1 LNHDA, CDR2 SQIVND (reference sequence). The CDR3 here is CASADGTYEQYF. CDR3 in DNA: TGTGCCAGTGCCGACGGAACCTACGAGCAGTACTTC.

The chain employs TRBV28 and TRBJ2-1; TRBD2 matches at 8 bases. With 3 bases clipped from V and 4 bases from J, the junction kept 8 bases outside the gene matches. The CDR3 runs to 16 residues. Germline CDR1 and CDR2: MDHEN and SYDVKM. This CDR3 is CASSFPGTRLYNEQFF. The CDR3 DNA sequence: TGTGCCAGCAGTTTCCCCGGGACTAGACTGTACAATGAGCAGTTCTTC.

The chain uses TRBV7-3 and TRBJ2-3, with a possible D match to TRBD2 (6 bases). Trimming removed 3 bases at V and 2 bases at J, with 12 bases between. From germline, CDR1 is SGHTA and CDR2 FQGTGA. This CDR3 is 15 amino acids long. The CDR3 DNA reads TGTGCCAGCAGCTTTGGGGCGGGGACCACAGATACGCAGTATTTT. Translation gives CASSFGAGTTDTQYF.

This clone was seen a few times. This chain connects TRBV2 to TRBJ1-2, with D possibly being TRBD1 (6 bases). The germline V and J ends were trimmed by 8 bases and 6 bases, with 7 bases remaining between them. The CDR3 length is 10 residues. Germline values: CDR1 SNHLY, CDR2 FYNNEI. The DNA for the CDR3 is TGTGCCAGCGGGGGCAATGGCTACACCTTC. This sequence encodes CASGGNGYTF.

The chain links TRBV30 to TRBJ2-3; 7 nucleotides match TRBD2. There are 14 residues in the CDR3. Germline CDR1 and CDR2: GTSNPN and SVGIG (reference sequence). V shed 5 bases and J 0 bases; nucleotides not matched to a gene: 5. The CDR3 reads CAWGGTTSTDTQYF. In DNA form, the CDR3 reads TGTGCCTGGGGTGGGACTACAAGCACAGATACGCAGTATTTT.

DNA of the CDR3: TGCGCCAGCAGCCAAGTTTCAGGGACCAATCAGCCCCAGCATTTT. Translated: CASSQVSGTNQPQHF. This chain connects TRBV4-1 to TRBJ1-5; weak D call: TRBD1 (5 bases). This CDR3 is built from 15 residues. Trimming removed 1 base from V and 3 bases from J, with 10 bases in between. Germline CDR1 MGHRA, CDR2 YSYEKL.

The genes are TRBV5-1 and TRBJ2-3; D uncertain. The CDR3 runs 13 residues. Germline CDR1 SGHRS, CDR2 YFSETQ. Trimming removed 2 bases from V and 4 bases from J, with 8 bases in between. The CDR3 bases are TGCGCCAGCAGCTTTACGGTTGCAGATACGCAGTATTTT. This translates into CASSFTVADTQYF.

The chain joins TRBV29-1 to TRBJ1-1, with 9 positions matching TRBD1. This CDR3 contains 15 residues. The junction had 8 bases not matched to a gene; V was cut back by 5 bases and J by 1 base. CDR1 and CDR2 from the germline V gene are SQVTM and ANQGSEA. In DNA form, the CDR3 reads TGCAGCGTTTCGTACAGGGGGCGGTGGAACACTGAAGCTTTCTTT. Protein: CSVSYRGRWNTEAFF.

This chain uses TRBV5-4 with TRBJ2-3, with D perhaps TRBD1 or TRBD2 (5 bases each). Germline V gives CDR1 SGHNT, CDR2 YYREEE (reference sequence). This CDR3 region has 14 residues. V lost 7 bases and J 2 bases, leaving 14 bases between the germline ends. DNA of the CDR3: TGTGCCAGCGTAGGAGAGGGGCACACAGATACGCAGTATTTT. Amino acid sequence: CASVGEGHTDTQYF.

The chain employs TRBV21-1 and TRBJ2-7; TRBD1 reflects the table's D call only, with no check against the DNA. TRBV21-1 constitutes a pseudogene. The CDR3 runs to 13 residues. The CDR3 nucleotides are TGTGCCAGCAGGCGACAGGGATTCTACGAGCAGTACTTC. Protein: CASRRQGFYEQYF.

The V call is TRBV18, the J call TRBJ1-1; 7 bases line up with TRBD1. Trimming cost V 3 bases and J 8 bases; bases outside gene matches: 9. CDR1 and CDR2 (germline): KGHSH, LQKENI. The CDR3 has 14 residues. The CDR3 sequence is CASSPSFGQDEAFF. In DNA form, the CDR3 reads TGTGCCAGCTCACCCTCGTTCGGACAGGACGAAGCTTTCTTT.

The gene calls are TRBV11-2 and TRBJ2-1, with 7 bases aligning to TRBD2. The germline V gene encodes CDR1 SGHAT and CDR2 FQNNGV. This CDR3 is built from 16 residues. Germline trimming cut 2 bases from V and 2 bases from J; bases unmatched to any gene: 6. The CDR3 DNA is TGTGCCAGCAGCTTACGGAGAGCGGGGACCTACAATGAGCAGTTCTTC. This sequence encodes CASSLRRAGTYNEQFF.